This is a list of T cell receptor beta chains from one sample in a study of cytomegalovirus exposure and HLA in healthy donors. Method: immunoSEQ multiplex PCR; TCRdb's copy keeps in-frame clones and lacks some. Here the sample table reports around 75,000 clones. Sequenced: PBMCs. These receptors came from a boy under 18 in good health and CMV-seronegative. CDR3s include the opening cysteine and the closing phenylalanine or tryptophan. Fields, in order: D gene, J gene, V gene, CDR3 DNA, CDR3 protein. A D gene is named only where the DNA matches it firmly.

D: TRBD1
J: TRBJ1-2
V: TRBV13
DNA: TGTGCCAGCAGCTCAATGAACAGGGGGGATAGGTATGGCTACACCTTC
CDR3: CASSSMNRGDRYGYTF

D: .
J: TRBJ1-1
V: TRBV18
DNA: TGTGCCAGCTCCCGATGGGGGGGTGAAACTGAAGCTTTCTTT
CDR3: CASSRWGGETEAFF

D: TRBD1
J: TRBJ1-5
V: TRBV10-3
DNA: TGTGCCATCAGTGAGCAGGGGGCGCATCAGCCCCAGCATTTT
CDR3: CAISEQGAHQPQHF

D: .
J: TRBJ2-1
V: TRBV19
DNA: TGTGCCAGTAGTATAGTTGGACGGGAGTCAAGTGAGCAGTTCTTC
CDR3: CASSIVGRESSEQFF

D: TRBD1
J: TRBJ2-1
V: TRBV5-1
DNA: TGCGCCAGCAGCTTGGTGACAGGGGGCTTTACTTCCTACAATGAGCAGTTCTTC
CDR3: CASSLVTGGFTSYNEQFF

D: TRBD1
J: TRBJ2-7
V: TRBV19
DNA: TGTGCCAGTAGTATAGCGGGACAGGGCCGCGGATTCTACGAGCAGTACTTC
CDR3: CASSIAGQGRGFYEQYF

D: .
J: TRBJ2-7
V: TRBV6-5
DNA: TGTGCCAGCAGTTATTCTGGTCGGGGCTACGAGCAGTACTTC
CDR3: CASSYSGRGYEQYF

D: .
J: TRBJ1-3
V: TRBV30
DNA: TGTGCCTGGAGTGTACTGTCCGGAAACACCATATATTTT
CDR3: CAWSVLSGNTIYF

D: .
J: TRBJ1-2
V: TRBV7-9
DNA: TGTGCCAGCAGCTTGGCAGGGGACGGCTACACCTTC
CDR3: CASSLAGDGYTF

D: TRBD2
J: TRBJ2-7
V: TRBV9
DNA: TGTGCCAGCAGCGTAACAGCGGGGGACGCCTACGAGCAGTACTTC
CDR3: CASSVTAGDAYEQYF

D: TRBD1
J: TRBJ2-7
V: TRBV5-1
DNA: TGCGCCAGCAGCACAGGGGGTTCGTTAATTGGGGAGCAGTACTTC
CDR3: CASSTGGSLIGEQYF

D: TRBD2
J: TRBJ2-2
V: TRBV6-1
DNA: TGTGCCAGCAGTGATGGACTAGCGGGAGTATCGAACACCGGGGAGCTGTTTTTT
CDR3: CASSDGLAGVSNTGELFF

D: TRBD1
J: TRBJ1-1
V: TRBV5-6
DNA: TGTGCCAGCAGCGCGGGGACAGATTTGTACACTGAAGCTTTCTTT
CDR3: CASSAGTDLYTEAFF

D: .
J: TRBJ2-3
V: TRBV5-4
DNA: TGTGCCAGCAGCCCTCTGGGGGGGCTCGGGGCAGATACGCAGTATTTT
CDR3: CASSPLGGLGADTQYF

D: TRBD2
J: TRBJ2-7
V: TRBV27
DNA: TGTGCCAGCAGTCTGACTAGCGGGAATGCCTACGAGCAGTACTTC
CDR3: CASSLTSGNAYEQYF

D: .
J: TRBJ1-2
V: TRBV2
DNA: TGTGCCAGCAACGAATGGGAGGGGGACCCTGGCTACACCTTC
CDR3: CASNEWEGDPGYTF

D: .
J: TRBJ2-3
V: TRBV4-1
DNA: TGCGCCAGTGGATACTCGGAGAGCACAGATACGCAGTATTTT
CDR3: CASGYSESTDTQYF

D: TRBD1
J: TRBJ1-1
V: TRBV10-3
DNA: TGTGCCATCAGTGAAGGGACAGGGCATGGGAACACTGAAGCTTTCTTT
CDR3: CAISEGTGHGNTEAFF

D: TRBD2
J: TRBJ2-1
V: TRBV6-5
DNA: TGTGCCAGCAGCCTTCGGACTAGCGGCGACAATGAGCAGTTCTTC
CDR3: CASSLRTSGDNEQFF

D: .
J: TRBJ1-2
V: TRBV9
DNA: TGTGCCAGCAGCGGCTACGTGGGCGACTATGGCTACACCTTC
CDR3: CASSGYVGDYGYTF

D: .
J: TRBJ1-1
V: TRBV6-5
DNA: TGTGCCAGCAGTACAGACAGTGTCGCTGAAGCTTTCTTT
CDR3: CASSTDSVAEAFF

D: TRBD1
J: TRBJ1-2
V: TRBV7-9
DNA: TGTGCCAGCAGCTACAATACTCTGACAGGGGGTAGTGGCTACACCTTC
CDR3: CASSYNTLTGGSGYTF

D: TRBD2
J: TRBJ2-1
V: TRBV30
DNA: TGTGCCTGGAGTCCCGGGACTAGCGATGAGCAGTTCTTC
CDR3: CAWSPGTSDEQFF

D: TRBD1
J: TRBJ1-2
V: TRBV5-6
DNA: TGTGCCAGCAGCCTAGGCTGGGACAGTAGTTACTATGGCTACACCTTC
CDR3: CASSLGWDSSYYGYTF

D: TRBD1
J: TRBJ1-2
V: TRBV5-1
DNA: TGCGCCAGCAGCCCGGGACAGGGGGCCGGTGGCTACACCTTC
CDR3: CASSPGQGAGGYTF

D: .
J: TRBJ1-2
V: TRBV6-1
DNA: TGTGCCAGCAGTGAAAGCCTTAACTATGGCTACACCTTC
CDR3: CASSESLNYGYTF

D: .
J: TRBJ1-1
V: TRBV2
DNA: TGTGCCAGCAGCCCCAACCCGGGGGGCACTGAAGCTTTCTTT
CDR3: CASSPNPGGTEAFF

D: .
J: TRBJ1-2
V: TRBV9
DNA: TGTGCCAGCAGCGTAGCGGCGGGGATCCACTATGGCTACACCTTC
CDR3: CASSVAAGIHYGYTF

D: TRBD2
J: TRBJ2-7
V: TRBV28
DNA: TGTGCCAGCAGTTTAGGGGGGGAAAACGAGCAGTACTTC
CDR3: CASSLGGENEQYF

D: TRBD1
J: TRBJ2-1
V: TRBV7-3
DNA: TGTGCCAGCAGCTTCACCGGGACAGGGGGACGCAATGAGCAGTTCTTC
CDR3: CASSFTGTGGRNEQFF